This T cell receptor beta chain was retrieved from a study of blood T cells in healthy people across ages. Turning to this clonotype: Its antigen remains unknown.

Study-wide points: Fewer expanded clones and more diversity marked long-lived versus aged donors.

This CDR3 comprises 14 residues. Germline V gene lookup returns CDR1 SNHLY and CDR2 FYNNEI. Trimming at V came to 7 bases and at J to 8 bases, leaving 6 bases not matched to a gene. Through a sample-barcoded 5' primer and a J-beta primer mix, a second PCR was run for roughly 6 to 11 cycles. Via MiXCR, TCRdb re-called the 5' RACE reads, giving one row per CDR3 protein. The table has around 1,700,000 distinct CDR3 sequences, roughly 27% seen once; the top ten hold 7% to 9%. This receptor was identified in a woman aged 25 to 45 in good health. The chain combines TRBV2 with TRBJ2-1, with 12 bases aligning to TRBD1. Sequencing input: blood. The CDR3 spells CASMGTGGPDEQFF. The CDR3 region has the DNA TGTGCCAGCATGGGGACAGGGGGCCCGGATGAGCAGTTCTTC. The full variable domain, with the rest looked up from reference TRBV2 and TRBJ2-1, is EPEVTQTPSHQVTQMGQEVILRCVPISNHLYFYWYRQILGQKVEFLVSFYNNEISEKSEIFDDQFSVERPDGSNFTLKIRSTKLEDSAMYFCASMGTGGPDEQFFGPGTRLTVL.